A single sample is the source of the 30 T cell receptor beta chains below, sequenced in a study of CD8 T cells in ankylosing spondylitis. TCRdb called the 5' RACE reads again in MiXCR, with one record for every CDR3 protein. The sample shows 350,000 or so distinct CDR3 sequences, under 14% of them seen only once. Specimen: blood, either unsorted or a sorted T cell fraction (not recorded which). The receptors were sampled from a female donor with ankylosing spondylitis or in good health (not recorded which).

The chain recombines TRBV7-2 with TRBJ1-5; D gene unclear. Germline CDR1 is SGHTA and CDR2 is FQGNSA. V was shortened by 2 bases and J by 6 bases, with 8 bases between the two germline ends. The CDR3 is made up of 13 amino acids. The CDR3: CASSLRYSQPQHF. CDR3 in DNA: TGTGCCAGCAGCTTAAGATATAGTCAGCCCCAGCATTTT.

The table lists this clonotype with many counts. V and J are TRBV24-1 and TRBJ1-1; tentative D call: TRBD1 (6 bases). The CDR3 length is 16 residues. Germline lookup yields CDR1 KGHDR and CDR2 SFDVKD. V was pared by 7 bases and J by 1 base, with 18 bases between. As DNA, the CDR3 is TGTGCCACCAGGCGACTGACAGGTATGAGGAACACTGAAGCTTTCTTT. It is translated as CATRRLTGMRNTEAFF.

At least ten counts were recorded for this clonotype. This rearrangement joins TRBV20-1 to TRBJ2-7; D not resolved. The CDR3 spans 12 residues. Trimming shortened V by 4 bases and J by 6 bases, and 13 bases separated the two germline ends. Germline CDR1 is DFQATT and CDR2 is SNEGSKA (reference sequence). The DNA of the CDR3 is TGCAGTGCTAACCCGATTTTCGCCGAGCAGTACTTC. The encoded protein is CSANPIFAEQYF.

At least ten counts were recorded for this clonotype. This CDR3 is CASSLLGQGRQETQYF. The CDR3 nucleotides are TGTGCCAGCAGTTTGTTAGGACAGGGTCGTCAAGAGACCCAGTACTTC. This chain uses TRBV28 with TRBJ2-5, with 8 bases that match TRBD1. The V gene end was trimmed by 3 bases and the J gene end by 2 bases; junction bases not matched to a gene: 8. The CDR3 extends over 16 amino acids. Germline V gene lookup returns CDR1 MDHEN and CDR2 SYDVKM.

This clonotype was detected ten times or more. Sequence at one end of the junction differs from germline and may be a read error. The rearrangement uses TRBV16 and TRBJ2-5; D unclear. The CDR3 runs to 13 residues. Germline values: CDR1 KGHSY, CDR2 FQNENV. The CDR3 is CASSQLSIGSADF. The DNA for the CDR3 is TGTGCCAGCAGCCAATTGAGTATCGGCTCCGCGGACTTC.

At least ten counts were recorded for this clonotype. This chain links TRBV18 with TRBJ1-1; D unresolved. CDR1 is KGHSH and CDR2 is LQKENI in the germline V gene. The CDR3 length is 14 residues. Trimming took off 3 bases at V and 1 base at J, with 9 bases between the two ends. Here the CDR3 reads CASSPAGSNTEAFF. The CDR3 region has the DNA TGTGCCAGCTCACCCGCGGGTTCGAACACTGAAGCTTTCTTT.

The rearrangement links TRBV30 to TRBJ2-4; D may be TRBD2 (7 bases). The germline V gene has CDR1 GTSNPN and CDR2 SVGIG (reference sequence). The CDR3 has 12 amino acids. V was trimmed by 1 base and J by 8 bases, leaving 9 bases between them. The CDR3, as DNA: TGTGCCTGGAGTGAAGGGGGGGACATTCAGTACTTC. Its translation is CAWSEGGDIQYF.

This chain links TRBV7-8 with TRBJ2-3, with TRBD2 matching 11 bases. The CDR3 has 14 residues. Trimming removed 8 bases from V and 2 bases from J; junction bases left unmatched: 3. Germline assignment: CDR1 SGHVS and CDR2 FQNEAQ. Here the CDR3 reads CASRLAGFTDTQYF. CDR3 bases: TGTGCCAGCCGACTAGCGGGATTCACAGATACGCAGTATTTT.

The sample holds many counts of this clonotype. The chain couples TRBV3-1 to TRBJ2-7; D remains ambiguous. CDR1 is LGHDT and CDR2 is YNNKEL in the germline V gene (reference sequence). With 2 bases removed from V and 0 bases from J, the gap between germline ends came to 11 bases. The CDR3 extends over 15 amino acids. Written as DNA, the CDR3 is TGTGCCAGCAGCCAAAAAAGTGGCGGCTCCTACGAGCAGTACTTC. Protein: CASSQKSGGSYEQYF.

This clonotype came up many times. The CDR3 region has the DNA TGTGCCATCAGTCAGAGCGGGGCAAGGGAGCAGTACTTC. Protein sequence: CAISQSGAREQYF. The chain uses TRBV10-3 and TRBJ2-7; 7 positions agree with TRBD2. The V gene end was trimmed by 5 bases and the J gene end by 7 bases; junction bases not matched to a gene: 8. The CDR3 is made up of 13 amino acids. Per germline, CDR1 ENHRY and CDR2 SYGVKD.

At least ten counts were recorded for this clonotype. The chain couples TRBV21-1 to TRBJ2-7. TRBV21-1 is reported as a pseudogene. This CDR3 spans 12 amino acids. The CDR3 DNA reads TGTGCCAGCAGCAGTAAGGTTCACGAGCAGTACTTC. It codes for CASSSKVHEQYF.

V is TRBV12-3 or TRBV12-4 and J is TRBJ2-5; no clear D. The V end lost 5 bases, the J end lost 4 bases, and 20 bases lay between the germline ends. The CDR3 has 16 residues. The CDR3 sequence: CASSGRVSTSGETQYF. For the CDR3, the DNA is TGTGCCAGCAGTGGCAGAGTCTCCACAAGTGGAGAGACCCAGTACTTC.

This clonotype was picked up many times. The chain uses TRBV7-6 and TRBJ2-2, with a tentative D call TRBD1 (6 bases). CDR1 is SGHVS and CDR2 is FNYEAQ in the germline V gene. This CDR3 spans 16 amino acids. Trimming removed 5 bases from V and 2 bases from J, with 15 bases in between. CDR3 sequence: CASSTTQGLNTGELFF. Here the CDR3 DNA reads TGTGCCAGCAGCACAACACAGGGTTTAAACACCGGGGAGCTGTTTTTT.

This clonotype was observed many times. The CDR3 loop is CASSWGVNEQFF. CDR3 in DNA: TGTGCCAGCAGCTGGGGGGTGAATGAGCAGTTCTTC. This chain joins TRBV28 and TRBJ2-1, with TRBD2 as a possible D gene (6 bases). This CDR3 contains 12 residues. The germline CDR1 and CDR2 sequences are MDHEN and SYDVKM. The germline V and J ends were trimmed by 6 bases and 7 bases, with 10 bases remaining between them.

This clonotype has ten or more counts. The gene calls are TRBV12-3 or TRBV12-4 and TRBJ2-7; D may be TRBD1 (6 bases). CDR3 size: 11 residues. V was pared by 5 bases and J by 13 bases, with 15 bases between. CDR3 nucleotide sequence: TGTGCCAGCAGTGGACTCGGACAGAGCTACTTC. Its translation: CASSGLGQSYF.

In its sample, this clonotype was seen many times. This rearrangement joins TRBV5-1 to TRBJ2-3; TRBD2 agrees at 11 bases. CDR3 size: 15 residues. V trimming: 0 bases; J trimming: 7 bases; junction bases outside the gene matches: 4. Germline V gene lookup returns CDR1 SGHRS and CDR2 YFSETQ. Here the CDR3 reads CASSLDTSGGYTQYF. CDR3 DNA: TGCGCCAGCAGCTTGGATACTAGCGGGGGTTATACGCAGTATTTT.

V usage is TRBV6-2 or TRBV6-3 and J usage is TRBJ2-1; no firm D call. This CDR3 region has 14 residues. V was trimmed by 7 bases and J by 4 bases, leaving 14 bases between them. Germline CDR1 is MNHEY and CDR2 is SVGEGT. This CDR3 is CASTGKTPYNEQFF. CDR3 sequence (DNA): TGTGCCAGCACCGGCAAAACCCCTTACAATGAGCAGTTCTTC.

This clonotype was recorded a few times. Written as DNA, the CDR3 is TGTGCCAGCCGACCCCCTCATGTGGCGGCTGAAGCTTTCTTT. It encodes CASRPPHVAAEAFF. This chain joins TRBV6-2 or TRBV6-3 and TRBJ1-1; no clear D. Germline V gene data show CDR1 as MNHEY and CDR2 as SVGEGT. V dropped 8 bases and J dropped 6 bases, with 19 bases sitting between them. CDR3 length equals 14 residues.

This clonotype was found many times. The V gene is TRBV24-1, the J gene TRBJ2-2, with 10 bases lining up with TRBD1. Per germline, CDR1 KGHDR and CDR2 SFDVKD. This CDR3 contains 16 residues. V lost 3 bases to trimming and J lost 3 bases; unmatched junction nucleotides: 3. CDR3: CATSDRQGADTGELFF. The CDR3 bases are TGTGCCACCAGTGATAGACAGGGGGCCGACACCGGGGAGCTGTTTTTT.

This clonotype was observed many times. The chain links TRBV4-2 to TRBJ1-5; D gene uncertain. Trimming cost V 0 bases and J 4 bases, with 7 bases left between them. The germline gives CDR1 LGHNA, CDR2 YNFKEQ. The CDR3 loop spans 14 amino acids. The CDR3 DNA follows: TGTGCCAGCAGCCAAGAATCCGCGAATCAGCCCCAGCATTTT. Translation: CASSQESANQPQHF.

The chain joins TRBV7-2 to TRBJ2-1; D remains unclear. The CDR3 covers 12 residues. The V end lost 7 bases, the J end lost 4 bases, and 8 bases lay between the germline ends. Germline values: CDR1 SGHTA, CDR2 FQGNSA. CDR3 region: CASTHRYNEQFF. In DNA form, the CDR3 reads TGTGCCAGCACCCATAGGTACAATGAGCAGTTCTTC. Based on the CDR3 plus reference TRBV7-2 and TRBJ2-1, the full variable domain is GAGVSQSPSNKVTEKGKDVELRCDPISGHTALYWYRQSLGQGLEFLIYFQGNSAPDKSGLPSDRFSAERTGGSVSTLTIQRTQQEDSAVYLCASTHRYNEQFFGPGTRLTVL.

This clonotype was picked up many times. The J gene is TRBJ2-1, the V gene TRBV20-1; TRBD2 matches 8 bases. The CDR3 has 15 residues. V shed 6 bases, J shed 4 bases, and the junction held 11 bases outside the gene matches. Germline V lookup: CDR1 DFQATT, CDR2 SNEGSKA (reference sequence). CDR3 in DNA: TGCAGTGCCCCTCTAGCGGGCCGGCTTTACAATGAGCAGTTCTTC. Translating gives CSAPLAGRLYNEQFF.

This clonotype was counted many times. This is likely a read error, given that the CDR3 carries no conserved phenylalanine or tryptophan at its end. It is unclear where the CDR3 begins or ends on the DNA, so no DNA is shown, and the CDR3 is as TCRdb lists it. This chain's CDR3 is CSGERRLRN. This chain uses TRBV29-1 with TRBJ1-1. The CDR3 is made up of 9 amino acids, end residues included. CDR1 and CDR2 from the germline V gene are SQVTM and ANQGSEA.

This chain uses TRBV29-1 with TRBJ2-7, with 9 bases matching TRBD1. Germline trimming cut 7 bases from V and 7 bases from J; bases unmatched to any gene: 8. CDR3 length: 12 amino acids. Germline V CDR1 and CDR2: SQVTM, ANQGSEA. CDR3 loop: CSAEQGAYEQYF. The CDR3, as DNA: TGCAGCGCCGAACAGGGGGCGTATGAGCAGTACTTC.

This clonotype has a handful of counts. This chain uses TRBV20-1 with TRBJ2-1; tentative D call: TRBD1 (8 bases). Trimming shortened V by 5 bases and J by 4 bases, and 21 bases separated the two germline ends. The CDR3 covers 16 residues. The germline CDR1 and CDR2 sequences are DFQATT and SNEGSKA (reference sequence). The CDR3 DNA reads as TGCAGTGCTGGGGGGGGAGGGACAGGTACTTACAATGAGCAGTTCTTC. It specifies CSAGGGGTGTYNEQFF.

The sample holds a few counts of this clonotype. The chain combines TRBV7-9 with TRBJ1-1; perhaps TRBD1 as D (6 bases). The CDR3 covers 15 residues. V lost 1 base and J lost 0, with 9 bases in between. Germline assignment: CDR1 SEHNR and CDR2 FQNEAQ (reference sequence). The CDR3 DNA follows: TGTGCCAGCAGCTTAGAAGGGGGGATGAACACTGAAGCTTTCTTT. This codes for CASSLEGGMNTEAFF.

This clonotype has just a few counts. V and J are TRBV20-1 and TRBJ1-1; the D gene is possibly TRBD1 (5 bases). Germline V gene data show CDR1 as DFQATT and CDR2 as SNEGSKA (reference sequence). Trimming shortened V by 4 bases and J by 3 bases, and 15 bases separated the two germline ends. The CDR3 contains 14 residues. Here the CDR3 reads CSATRSVGHTEAFF. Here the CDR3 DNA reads TGCAGTGCTACCAGAAGCGTGGGACACACTGAAGCTTTCTTT.

CDR3 amino acids: CASRPSSLLTRQNTEAFF. The DNA for the CDR3 is TGTGCCAGCAGACCATCCAGCCTGTTAACGCGCCAGAACACTGAAGCTTTCTTT. The chain employs TRBV6-2 or TRBV6-3 and TRBJ1-1; no firm D call. V dropped 6 bases and J dropped 1 base, with 24 bases sitting between them. Germline lookup yields CDR1 MNHEY and CDR2 SVGEGT. The CDR3 length is 18 residues.

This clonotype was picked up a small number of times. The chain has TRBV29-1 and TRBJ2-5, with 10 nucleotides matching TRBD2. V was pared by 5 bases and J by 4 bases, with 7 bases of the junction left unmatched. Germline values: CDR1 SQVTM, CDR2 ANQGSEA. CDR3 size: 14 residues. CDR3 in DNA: TGCAGCGTTTCAGCGGGAGGGGGAGGAGAGACCCAGTACTTC. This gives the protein CSVSAGGGGETQYF.

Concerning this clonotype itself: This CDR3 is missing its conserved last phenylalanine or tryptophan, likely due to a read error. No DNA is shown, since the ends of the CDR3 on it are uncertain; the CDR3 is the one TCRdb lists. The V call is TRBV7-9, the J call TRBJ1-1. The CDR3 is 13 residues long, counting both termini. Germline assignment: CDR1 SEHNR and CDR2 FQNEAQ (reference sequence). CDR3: CASSPTVKRGDKD.